This T cell receptor beta chain was recorded in a study of blood T cell repertoires in COVID-19 (dated by TCRdb to the early 2020s). With regard to the full study: The collaborator samples originated in the United States, Italy and Spain and spanned the acute and convalescent phases of COVID-19. The prospective study material was composed of cDNA or gDNA derived from T cells, B-cell-depleted T cells, or PBMCs. Subjects who had been exposed to COVID-19, were actively infected with it, or had recovered from it provided the deeply sampled blood TCRbeta repertoires that made up the dataset. A freely available public database, intended as a resource for researchers studying the immune response to SARS-CoV-2, is where the repertoires were released. Samples came from the ongoing ImmuneRACE study (first 160 participants) plus 1,254 subjects from 6 global collaborators. A de-identified subject ID, COVID-19 status, age in years and sex were almost always included in the sample metadata. HLA class I and class II types, where available, came from metadata supplied by the sample provider rather than from assay-based typing.

Points on this clone: Its specific antigen is unknown. Qualities for individual bases were not recorded, and no much larger clone is one base off.

The CDR3 has 14 amino acids, counting the end cysteine and phenylalanine. Only CDR3 DNA is held: 42 bases, read in frame from base 1. V gives up 6 bases and J gives up 0 bases, and the segment between their germline ends measures 9 bases. CDR1 MDHEN and CDR2 SYDVKM are derived from the germline V gene. What the authors observed across the whole study: Clinical and demographic metadata were provided uncurated, with the amount varying by source and participant.

A second Seattle source provided samples from volunteer blood donors who had recovered from COVID-19. The collaborating institutions used their own protocols to collect whole blood in K2EDTA tubes. For TCRbeta analysis, collaborators shipped samples as frozen whole blood, isolated PBMCs, or DNA extracted from either of those sample types. TCRbeta CDR3 regions were amplified from genomic DNA using the immunoSEQ Assay, a bias-controlled multiplex PCR. In the original analysis: The number of nucleated cells in each sample was estimated by amplification of reference gene primers within the assay. Sequence reads were collapsed and filtered to measure the absolute abundance of every unique TCRbeta CDR3 rearrangement. For each sample, productive Simpson clonality was calculated as the square root of Simpson's diversity index over productive rearrangements. As stored in TCRdb, this immuneACCESS dataset retains in-frame rearrangements with V and J assigned. A fraction of the clones does not appear; measured against another copy, unresolved V genes explain less than half of the discrepancy, and the remainder lacks a known reason. V and J calls and clone size are those listed in that table; D and trimming were worked out from the DNA. The sample contains roughly 290,000 clones, 75% to 90% of them found a single time. Together, the top ten hold less than 2.5% of the sample.

The sequenced sample consisted of peripheral blood. The sequence derives from a woman aged 25 to 39 who had recovered from COVID-19. Recombination linked TRBV28 to TRBJ2-1; there is no confident call for the D gene. The bases are TGTGCCAGCAGCCCTAGGTTCTCCTACAATGAGCAGTTCTTC. It translates as CASSPRFSYNEQFF.